This TCR beta chain was found in a study of control samples from healthy donors and cancer patients. Trimming left V 0 bases short and J 4 bases short, with 5 bases between. The CDR3 runs to 13 residues. Germline V gene sequence: CDR1 MGHDK, CDR2 SYGVNS. This table comes from immunoSEQ multiplex PCR, and its TCRdb copy is limited to in-frame clones, with some not included. The sample lists about 140,000 clones; roughly 90% were seen once. The receptor comes from a young man in good health. The chain couples TRBV25-1 to TRBJ2-3; no definite D call. Sequencing was performed on blood. CDR3 sequence reads: CASSEYISDTQYF. The DNA for the CDR3 is TGTGCCAGCAGTGAATATATATCAGATACGCAGTATTTT.